This T cell receptor (beta chain) was sequenced during a study of cytomegalovirus exposure and HLA in healthy donors. Study-level findings and limits: Follow-up analysis found HLA locus-dependent TCR association rates, highest for DRB1 and lowest for HLA-C.

The CDR3 runs 14 residues. V lost 7 bases to trimming and J lost 8 bases, with 20 bases between them. The V gene's germline CDR1 is MNHEY and CDR2 SMNVEV (reference sequence). The PCR employed 60 Vbeta primers together with 13 Jbeta primers. Assay: immunoSEQ multiplex PCR; the TCRdb copy retains only in-frame clones and omits some. The table lists some 150,000 clones, around two thirds of them singletons. Worth noting for this clone: Its specificity is not known.

This receptor was identified in a man aged 40-49 years in good health and CMV-seronegative. Sequencing was carried out using PBMCs. V and J are TRBV27 and TRBJ1-2; D may be TRBD1 (6 bases). The CDR3 DNA reads as TGTGCCAGCAATCCCGGCACAGGGTTCGGGGGCTACACCTTC. Amino acids: CASNPGTGFGGYTF.